This TCR beta chain was identified in a study of post-analysis software for immune sequencing data. Study-wide findings and caveats: F measure showed strong co-clustering of same-batch samples. Versus controls, multiple sclerosis patients showed significantly lower diversity (normalized Chao1). A handful of TRBV segments were significantly more frequent in patients than in controls. TRBV5-6, TRBV5-1 and TRBV20-1 were among these segments.

Remarks on this clonotype: The antigen is not known.

Each TCR beta cDNA library carried unique molecular identifiers. The T cell input of roughly 0.95 to 11 million gave approximately 500,000 cDNA molecules. TCRdb passed the PCR reads through MiXCR, listing each CDR3 protein once. In the table there are hundreds of thousands of distinct CDR3 sequences, roughly 40% of which are singletons. From germline, CDR1 is ENHRY and CDR2 SYGVKD. This CDR3 is 14 amino acids long. The V end lost 4 bases, the J end lost 9 bases, and 17 bases lay between the germline ends. The sequenced sample was blood. The chain links TRBV10-3 to TRBJ2-3; D tentatively fits TRBD1 or TRBD2 (5 bases each). The receptor was derived from a girl aged 2 to 10 with multiple sclerosis. The CDR3 DNA is TGTGCCATCAGTGGAGGGGCCCGGGACGACACGCAGTATTTT. Amino acid sequence: CAISGGARDDTQYF.